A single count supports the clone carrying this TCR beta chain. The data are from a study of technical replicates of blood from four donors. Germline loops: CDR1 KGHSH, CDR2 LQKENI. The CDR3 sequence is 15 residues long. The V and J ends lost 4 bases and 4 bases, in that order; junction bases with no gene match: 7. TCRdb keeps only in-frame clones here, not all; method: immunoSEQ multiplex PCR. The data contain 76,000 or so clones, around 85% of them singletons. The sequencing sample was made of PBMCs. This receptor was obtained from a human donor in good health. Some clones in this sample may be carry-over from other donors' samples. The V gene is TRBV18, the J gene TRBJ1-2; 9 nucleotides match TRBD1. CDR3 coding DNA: TGTGCCAGCTCACTCAGGGACAGGGAGGCCTATGGCTACACCTTC. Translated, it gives CASSLRDREAYGYTF.